Listed below are T cell receptor beta chains from one sample, sequenced in a study of CD8 T cells in ankylosing spondylitis. MiXCR, applied by TCRdb to the 5' RACE reads, yields one record per CDR3 protein. This repertoire shows some 140,000 distinct CDR3 sequences, roughly 7.7% found once; its top ten account for more than 7%. The specimen sequenced was synovial fluid, either unsorted or a sorted T cell fraction (not recorded which). These receptors all come from a male donor with ankylosing spondylitis. Both conserved end residues are trimmed from each CDR3. The D gene is left open where the match is weak.

V	D	J	CDR3
TRBV11-3	.	TRBJ2-1	ASSLGGSYNEQF
TRBV5-1	TRBD1	TRBJ1-1	ASSYSTGGDTEAF
TRBV10-1	.	TRBJ2-7	ASSESGGYEQY
TRBV28	TRBD1	TRBJ2-7	ASTQRVDREMY
TRBV6-1	TRBD1	TRBJ2-1	ASSPGQGRLNEQF
TRBV7-2	.	TRBJ1-3	ASSVSGYGNTIY
TRBV24-1	.	TRBJ2-1	ATSDQQGLGNEQF
TRBV9	TRBD2	TRBJ2-7	ASSPRLAHEQY
TRBV29-1	TRBD2	TRBJ2-5	SARGLAGQETQY
TRBV10-3	TRBD1	TRBJ1-4	AISAGVAGQGDEKLF
TRBV29-1	.	TRBJ2-5	SVAVGQETQY
TRBV21-1	.	TRBJ2-4	ASTYRGREFDIQY
TRBV2	TRBD2	TRBJ2-3	ASSDSSGSYSTQY
TRBV24-1	.	TRBJ1-2	ATSLGTQGYT
TRBV5-4	.	TRBJ1-2	ASSFLGVYGYT
TRBV27	.	TRBJ1-2	ASRAGGGGYYGYT
TRBV28	.	TRBJ1-2	ASSLVGGPYGYT
TRBV3-1	.	TRBJ2-1	AAAGGSYNEQF
TRBV10-3	.	TRBJ2-3	ATSPPGPDTQY
TRBV6-2/TRBV6-3	TRBD2	TRBJ2-1	ASSYRPSGRYNEQF
TRBV10-3	.	TRBJ1-2	AISERTPNYGYT
TRBV12-3/TRBV12-4	.	TRBJ2-7	ASSLGQGLSYEQY
TRBV6-5	.	TRBJ1-5	ASSSPRENQPQH
TRBV20-1	TRBD2	TRBJ2-1	SAILFSGGGSYNEQF